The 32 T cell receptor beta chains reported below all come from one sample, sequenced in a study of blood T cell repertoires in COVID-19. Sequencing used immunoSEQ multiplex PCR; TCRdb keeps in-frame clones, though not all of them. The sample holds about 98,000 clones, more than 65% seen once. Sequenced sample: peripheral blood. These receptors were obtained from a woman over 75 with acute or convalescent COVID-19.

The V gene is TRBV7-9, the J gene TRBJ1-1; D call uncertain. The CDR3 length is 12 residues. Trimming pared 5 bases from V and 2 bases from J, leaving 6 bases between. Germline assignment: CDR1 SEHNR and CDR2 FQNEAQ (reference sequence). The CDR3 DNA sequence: TGTGCCAGCAGCATTATCAACACTGAAGCTTTCTTT. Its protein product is CASSIINTEAFF.

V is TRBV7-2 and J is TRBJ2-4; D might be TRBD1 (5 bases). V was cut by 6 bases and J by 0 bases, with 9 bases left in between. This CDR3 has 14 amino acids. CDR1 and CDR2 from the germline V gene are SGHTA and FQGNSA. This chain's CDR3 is CASRADRAKNIQYF. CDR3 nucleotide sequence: TGTGCCAGCAGGGCCGACAGAGCCAAAAACATTCAGTACTTC.

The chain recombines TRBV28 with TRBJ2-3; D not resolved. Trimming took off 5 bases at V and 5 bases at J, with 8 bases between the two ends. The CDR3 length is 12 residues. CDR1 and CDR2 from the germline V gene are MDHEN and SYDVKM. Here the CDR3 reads CASSPGRDTQYF. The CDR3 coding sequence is TGTGCCAGCAGTCCAGGAAGAGATACGCAGTATTTT.

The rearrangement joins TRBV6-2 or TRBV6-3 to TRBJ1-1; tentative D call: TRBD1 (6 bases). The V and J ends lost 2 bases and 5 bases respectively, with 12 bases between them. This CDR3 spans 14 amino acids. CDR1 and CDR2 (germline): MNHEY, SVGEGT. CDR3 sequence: CASSYGQGKTEAFF. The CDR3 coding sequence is TGTGCCAGCAGTTACGGGCAGGGGAAGACTGAAGCTTTCTTT.

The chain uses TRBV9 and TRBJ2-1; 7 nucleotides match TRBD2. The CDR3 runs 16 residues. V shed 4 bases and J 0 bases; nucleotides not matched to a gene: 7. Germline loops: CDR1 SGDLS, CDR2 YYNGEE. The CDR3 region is CASSPRSGRSYNEQFF. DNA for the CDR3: TGTGCCAGCAGCCCCCGTAGCGGGCGCTCCTACAATGAGCAGTTCTTC.

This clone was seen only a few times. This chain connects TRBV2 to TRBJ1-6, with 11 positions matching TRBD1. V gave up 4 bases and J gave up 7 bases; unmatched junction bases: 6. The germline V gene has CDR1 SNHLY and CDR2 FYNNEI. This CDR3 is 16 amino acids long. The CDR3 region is CASSGPGQGGNSPLHF. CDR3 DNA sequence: TGTGCCAGCAGTGGACCGGGACAGGGGGGGAATTCACCCCTCCACTTT.

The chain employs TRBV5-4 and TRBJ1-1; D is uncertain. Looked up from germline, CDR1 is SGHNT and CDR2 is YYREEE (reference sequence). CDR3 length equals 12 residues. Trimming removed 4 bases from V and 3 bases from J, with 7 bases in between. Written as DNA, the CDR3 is TGTGCCAGCAGCACCCGGGACACTGAAGCTTTCTTT. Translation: CASSTRDTEAFF.

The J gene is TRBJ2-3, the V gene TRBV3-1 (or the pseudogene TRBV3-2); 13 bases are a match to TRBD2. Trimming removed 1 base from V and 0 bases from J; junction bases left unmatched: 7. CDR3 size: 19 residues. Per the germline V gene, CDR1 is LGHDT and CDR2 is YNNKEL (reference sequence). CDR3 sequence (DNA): TGTGCCAGCAGCCAAGGAAGACTAGCGGGGGGTACTAGCACAGATACGCAGTATTTT. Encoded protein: CASSQGRLAGGTSTDTQYF.

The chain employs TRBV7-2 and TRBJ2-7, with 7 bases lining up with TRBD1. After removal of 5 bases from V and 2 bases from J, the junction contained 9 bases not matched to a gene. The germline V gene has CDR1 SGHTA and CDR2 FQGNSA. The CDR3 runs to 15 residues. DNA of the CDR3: TGTGCCAGCAGCACCCAACAGGGGTCTACCTACGAGCAGTACTTC. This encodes CASSTQQGSTYEQYF.

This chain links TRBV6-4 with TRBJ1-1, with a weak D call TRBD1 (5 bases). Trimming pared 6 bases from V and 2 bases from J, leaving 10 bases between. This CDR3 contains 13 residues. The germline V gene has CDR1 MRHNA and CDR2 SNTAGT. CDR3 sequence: CASSLQVNTEAFF. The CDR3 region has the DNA TGTGCCAGCAGCTTACAGGTCAACACTGAAGCTTTCTTT.

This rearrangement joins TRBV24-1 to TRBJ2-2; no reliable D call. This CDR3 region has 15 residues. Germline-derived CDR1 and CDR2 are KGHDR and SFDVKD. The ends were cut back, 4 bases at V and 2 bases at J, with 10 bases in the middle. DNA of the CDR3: TGTGCCACCAGTGAGGGCTGGTTTAACACCGGGGAGCTGTTTTTT. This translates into CATSEGWFNTGELFF.

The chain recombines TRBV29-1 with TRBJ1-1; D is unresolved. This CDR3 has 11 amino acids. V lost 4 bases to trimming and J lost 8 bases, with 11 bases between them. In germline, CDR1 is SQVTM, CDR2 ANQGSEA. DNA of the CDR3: TGCAGCGTTGCTTCGGGAGTAGAAGCTTTCTTT. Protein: CSVASGVEAFF.

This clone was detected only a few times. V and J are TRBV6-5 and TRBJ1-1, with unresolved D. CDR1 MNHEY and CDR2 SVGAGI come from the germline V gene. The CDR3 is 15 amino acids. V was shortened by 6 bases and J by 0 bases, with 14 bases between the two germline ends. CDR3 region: CASRPGRALNTEAFF. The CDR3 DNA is TGTGCCAGCAGACCCGGGAGGGCCCTGAACACTGAAGCTTTCTTT.

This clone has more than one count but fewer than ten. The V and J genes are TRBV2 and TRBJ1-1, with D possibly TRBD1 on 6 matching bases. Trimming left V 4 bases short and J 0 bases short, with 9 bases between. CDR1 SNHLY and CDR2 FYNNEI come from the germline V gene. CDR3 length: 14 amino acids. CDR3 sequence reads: CASSARQVNTEAFF. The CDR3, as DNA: TGTGCCAGCAGTGCCCGACAGGTGAACACTGAAGCTTTCTTT.

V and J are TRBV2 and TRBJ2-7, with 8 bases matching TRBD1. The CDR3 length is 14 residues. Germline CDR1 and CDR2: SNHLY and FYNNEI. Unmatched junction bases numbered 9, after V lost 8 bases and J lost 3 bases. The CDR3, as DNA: TGTGCCAGCCGCACAGGGGGTTCTTTCTACGAGCAGTACTTC. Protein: CASRTGGSFYEQYF.

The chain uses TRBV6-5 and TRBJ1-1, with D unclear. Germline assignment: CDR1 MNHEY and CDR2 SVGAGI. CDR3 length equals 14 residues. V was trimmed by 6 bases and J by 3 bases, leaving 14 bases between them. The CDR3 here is CASSRSGRDTEAFF. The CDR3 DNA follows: TGTGCCAGCAGCCGGTCTGGTAGAGACACTGAAGCTTTCTTT.

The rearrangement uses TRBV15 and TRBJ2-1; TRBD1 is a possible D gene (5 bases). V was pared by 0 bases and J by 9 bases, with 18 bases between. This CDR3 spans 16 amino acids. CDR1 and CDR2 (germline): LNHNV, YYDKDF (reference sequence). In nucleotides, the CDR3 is TGTGCCACCAGCAGAGATTGGGGCAGCGATGGTGGTGAGCAGTTCTTC. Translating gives CATSRDWGSDGGEQFF.

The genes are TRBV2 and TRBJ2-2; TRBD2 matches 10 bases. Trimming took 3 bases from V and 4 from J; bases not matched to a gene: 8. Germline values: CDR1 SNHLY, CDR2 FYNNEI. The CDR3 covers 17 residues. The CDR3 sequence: CASSDGAGGLFTGELFF. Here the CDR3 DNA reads TGTGCCAGCAGTGACGGAGCGGGGGGGTTGTTCACCGGGGAGCTGTTTTTT.

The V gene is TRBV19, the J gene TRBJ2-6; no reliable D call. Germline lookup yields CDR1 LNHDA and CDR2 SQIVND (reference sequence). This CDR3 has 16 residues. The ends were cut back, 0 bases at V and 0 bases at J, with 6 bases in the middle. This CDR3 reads CASSIEGNSGANVLTF. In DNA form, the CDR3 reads TGTGCCAGTAGTATAGAGGGCAACTCTGGGGCCAACGTCCTGACTTTC. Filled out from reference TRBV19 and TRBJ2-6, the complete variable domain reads DGGITQSPKYLFRKEGQNVTLSCEQNLNHDAMYWYRQDPGQGLRLIYYSQIVNDFQKGDIAEGYSVSREKKESFPLTVTSAQKNPTAFYLCASSIEGNSGANVLTFGAGSRLTVL.

CDR3 in DNA: TGTGCCAGCGGGAAGACGGGGGGCCCAGAGACCCAGTACTTC. Translation: CASGKTGGPETQYF. The V gene is TRBV7-6, the J gene TRBJ2-5, with D possibly being TRBD2 (7 bases). Germline-derived CDR1 and CDR2 are SGHVS and FNYEAQ. V lost 8 bases and J lost 4, with 17 bases in between. The CDR3 runs to 14 residues.

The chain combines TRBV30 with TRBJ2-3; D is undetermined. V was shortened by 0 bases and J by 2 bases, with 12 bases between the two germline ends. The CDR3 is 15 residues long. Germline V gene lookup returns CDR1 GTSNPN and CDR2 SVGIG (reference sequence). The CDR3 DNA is TGTGCCTGGAGTGTACAGCCAATACCCACAGATACGCAGTATTTT. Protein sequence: CAWSVQPIPTDTQYF.

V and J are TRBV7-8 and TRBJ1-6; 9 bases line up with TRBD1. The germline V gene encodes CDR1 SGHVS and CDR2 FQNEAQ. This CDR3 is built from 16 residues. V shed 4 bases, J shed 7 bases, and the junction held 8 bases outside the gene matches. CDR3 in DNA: TGTGCCAGCAGCTACGGACAGGGGCTGGGGAATTCACCCCTCCACTTT. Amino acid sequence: CASSYGQGLGNSPLHF.

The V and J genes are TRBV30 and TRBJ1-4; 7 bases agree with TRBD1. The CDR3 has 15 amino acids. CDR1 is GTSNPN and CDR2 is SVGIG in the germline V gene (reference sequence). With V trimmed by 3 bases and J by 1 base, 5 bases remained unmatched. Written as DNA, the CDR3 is TGTGCCTGGAGGACAGGGTTTGGAACTAATGAAAAACTGTTTTTT. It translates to CAWRTGFGTNEKLFF.

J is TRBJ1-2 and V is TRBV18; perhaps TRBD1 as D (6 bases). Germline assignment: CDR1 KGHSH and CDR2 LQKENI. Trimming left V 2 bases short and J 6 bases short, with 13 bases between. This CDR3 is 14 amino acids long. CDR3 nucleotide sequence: TGTGCCAGCTCACCAAACAGGGAAGGTGATGGCTACACCTTC. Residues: CASSPNREGDGYTF.

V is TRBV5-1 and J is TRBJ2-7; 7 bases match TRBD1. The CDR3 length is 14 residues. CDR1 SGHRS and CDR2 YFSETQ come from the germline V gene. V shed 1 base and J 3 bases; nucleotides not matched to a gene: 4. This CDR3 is CASSLSYRGYEQYF. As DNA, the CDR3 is TGCGCCAGCAGCTTGAGTTACAGGGGCTACGAGCAGTACTTC.

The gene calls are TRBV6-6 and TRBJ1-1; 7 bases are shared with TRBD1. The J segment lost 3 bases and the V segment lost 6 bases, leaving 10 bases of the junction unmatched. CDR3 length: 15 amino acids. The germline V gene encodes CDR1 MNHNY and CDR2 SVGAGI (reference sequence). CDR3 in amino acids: CASSSSYTGDTEAFF. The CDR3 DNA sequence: TGTGCCAGCAGCTCCAGTTACACAGGGGACACTGAAGCTTTCTTT.

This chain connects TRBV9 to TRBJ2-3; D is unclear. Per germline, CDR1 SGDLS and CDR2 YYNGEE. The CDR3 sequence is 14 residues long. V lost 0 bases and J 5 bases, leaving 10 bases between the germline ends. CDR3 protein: CASSVEPRKDTQYF. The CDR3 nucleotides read TGTGCCAGCAGCGTAGAGCCTCGAAAAGATACGCAGTATTTT.

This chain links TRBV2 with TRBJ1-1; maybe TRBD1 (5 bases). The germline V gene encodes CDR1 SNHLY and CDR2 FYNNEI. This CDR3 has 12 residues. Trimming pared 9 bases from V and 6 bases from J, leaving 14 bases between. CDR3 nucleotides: TGTGCCAGTACCACAGGATTCTCTGAAGCTTTCTTT. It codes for CASTTGFSEAFF.

In DNA form, the CDR3 reads TGTGCCAGTAAAAGACAGAATAGCAATCAGCCCCAGCATTTT. This encodes CASKRQNSNQPQHF. The chain employs TRBV19 and TRBJ1-5, with D possibly matching TRBD1 (5 bases). Germline CDR1 LNHDA, CDR2 SQIVND (reference sequence). The V end lost 7 bases, the J end lost 0 bases, and 10 bases lay between the germline ends. This CDR3 is built from 14 residues.

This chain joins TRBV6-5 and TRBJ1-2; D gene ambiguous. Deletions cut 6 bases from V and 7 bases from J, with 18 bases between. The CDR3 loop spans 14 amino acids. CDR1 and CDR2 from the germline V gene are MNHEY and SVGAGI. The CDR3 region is CASRGPRKGGGYTF. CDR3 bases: TGTGCCAGCAGAGGTCCGCGCAAGGGAGGTGGCTACACCTTC.

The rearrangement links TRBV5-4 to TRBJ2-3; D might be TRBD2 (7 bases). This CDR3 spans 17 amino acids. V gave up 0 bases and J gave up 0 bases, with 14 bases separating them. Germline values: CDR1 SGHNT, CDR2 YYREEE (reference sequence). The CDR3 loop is CASSLAGGRPSTDTQYF. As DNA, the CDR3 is TGTGCCAGCAGCTTGGCCGGGGGGCGACCTAGCACAGATACGCAGTATTTT.

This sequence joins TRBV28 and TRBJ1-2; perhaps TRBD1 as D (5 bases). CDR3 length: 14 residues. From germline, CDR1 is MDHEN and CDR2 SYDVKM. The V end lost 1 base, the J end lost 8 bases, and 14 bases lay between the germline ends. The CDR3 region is CASSLLSGILGYTF. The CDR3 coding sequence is TGTGCCAGCAGTTTATTGTCAGGGATCCTCGGCTACACCTTC.